This TCR beta chain emerged from a study of cytotoxic CD8 clonotypes in ibrutinib-treated CLL. Overall study context: The patients, under twelve relapsed/refractory and roughly 15 treatment-naive, included 17 who were IGHV unmutated.

Points on this clone: Antigen: not known.

Some clones are missing from TCRdb's copy, which holds only in-frame ones; the method was immunoSEQ multiplex PCR. The sample gives around 330,000 clones, about 64% of which show up once; approximately 6% is in the top ten. Germline V gene lookup returns CDR1 SGHRS and CDR2 YFSETQ. The germline V and J ends were trimmed by 1 base and 1 base, with 8 bases remaining between them. CDR3 length: 14 amino acids. Study results and caveats: The study found public clonotypes uncommon, contracting or stable on treatment. Elevated clonality accompanied ibrutinib response, with a return toward baseline values at progression. Clonality at baseline surpassed age-matched healthy donors and tracked circulating CD8+ T-cell counts.

This clonotype was sampled from a human donor with chronic lymphocytic leukemia. The material was PBMCs, obtained after 36 months of ibrutinib treatment. The V gene is TRBV5-1, the J gene TRBJ2-5; D remains unclear. The CDR3 loop is CASSLMGFQETQYF. CDR3 DNA: TGCGCCAGCAGCTTGATGGGGTTCCAAGAGACCCAGTACTTC.